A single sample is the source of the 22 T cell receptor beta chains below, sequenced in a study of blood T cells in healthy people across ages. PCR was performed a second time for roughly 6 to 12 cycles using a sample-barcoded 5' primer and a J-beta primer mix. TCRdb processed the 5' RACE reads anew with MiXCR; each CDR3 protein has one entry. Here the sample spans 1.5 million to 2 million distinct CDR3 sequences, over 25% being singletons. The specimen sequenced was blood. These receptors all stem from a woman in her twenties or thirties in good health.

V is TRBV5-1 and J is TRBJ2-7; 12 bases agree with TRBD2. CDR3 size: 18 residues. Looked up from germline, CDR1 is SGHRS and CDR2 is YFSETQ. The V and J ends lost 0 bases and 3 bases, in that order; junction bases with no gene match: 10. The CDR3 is CASSLVSASGGAFYEQYF. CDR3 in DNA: TGCGCCAGCAGCTTGGTTTCGGCTAGCGGGGGGGCATTCTACGAGCAGTACTTC.

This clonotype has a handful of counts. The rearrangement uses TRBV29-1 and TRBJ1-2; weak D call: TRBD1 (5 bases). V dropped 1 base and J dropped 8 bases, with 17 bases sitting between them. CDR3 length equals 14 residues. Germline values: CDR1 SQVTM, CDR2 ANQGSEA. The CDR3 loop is CSVEAQGTPRGYTF. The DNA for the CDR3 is TGCAGCGTTGAAGCCCAGGGTACCCCGAGGGGCTACACCTTC.

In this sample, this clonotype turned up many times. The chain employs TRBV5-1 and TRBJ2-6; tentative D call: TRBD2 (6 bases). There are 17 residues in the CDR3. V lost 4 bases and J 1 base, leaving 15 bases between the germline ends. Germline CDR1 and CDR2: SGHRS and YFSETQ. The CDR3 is CASSREIGPSGANVLTF. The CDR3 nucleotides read TGCGCCAGCAGCCGGGAGATTGGGCCTTCTGGGGCCAACGTCCTGACTTTC. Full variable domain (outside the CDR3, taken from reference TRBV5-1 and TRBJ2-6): KAGVTQTPRYLIKTRGQQVTLSCSPISGHRSVSWYQQTPGQGLQFLFEYFSETQRNKGNFPGRFSGRQFSNSRSEMNVSTLELGDSALYLCASSREIGPSGANVLTFGAGSRLTVL.

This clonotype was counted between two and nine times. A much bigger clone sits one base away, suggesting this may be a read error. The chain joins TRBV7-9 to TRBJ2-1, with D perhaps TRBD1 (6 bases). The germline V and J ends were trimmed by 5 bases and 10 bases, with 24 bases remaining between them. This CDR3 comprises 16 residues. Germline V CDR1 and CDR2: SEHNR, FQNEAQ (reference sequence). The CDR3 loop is CASSAVGGRFSYEQFF. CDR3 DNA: TGTGCCAGCAGCGCGGTTGGGGGCAGATTCTCCTACGAGCAGTTCTTC.

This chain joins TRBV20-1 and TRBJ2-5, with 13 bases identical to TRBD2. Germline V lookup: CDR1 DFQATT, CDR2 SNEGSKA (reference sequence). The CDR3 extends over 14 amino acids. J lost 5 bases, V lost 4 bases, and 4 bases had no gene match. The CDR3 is CSAMTSGRSETQYF. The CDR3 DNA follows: TGCAGTGCTATGACTAGCGGGAGGTCGGAGACCCAGTACTTC.

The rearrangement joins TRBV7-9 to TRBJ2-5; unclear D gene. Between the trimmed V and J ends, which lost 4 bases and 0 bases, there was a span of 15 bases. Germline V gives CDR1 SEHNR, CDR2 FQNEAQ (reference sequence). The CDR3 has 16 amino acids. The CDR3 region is CASSYTISPYQETQYF. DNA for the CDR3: TGTGCCAGCAGCTATACGATTAGCCCGTACCAAGAGACCCAGTACTTC.

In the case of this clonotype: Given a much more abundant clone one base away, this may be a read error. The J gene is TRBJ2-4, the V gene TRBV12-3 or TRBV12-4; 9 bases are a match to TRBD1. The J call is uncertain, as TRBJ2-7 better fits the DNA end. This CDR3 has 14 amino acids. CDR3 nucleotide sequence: TGTGCCAGCAGGTTTAGGACAGGGGCCAACGAGCAGTACTTC. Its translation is CASRFRTGANEQYF.

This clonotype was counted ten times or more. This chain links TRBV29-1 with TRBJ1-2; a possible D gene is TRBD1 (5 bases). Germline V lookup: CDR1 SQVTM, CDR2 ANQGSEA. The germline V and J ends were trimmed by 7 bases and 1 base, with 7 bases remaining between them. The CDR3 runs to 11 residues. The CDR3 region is CSAGGNYGYTF. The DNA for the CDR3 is TGCAGCGCTGGGGGTAACTATGGCTACACCTTC.

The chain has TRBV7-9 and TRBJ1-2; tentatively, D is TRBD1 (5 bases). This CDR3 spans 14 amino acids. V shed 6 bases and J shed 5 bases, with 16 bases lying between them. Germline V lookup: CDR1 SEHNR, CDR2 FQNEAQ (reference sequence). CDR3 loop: CASRAAGPFYGYTF. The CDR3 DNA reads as TGTGCCAGCAGGGCCGCAGGGCCCTTTTATGGCTACACCTTC.

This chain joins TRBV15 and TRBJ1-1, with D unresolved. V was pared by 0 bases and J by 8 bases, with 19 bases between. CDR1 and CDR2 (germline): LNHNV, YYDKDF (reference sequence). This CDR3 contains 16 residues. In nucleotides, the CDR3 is TGTGCCACCAGCAGAGATCGCGTGGCAGGCGGCTCCGAAGCTTTCTTT. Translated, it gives CATSRDRVAGGSEAFF. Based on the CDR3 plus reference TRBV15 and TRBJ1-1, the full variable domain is DAMVIQNPRYQVTQFGKPVTLSCSQTLNHNVMYWYQQKSSQAPKLLFHYYDKDFNNEADTPDNFQSRRPNTSFCFLDIRSPGLGDTAMYLCATSRDRVAGGSEAFFGQGTRLTVV.

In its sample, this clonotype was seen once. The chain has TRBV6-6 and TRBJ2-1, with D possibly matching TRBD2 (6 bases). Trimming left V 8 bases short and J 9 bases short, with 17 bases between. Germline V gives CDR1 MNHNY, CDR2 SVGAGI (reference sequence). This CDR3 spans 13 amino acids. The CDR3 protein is CASSRRGLSEQFF. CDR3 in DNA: TGTGCCAGCTCGAGGCGGGGTCTGAGTGAGCAGTTCTTC.

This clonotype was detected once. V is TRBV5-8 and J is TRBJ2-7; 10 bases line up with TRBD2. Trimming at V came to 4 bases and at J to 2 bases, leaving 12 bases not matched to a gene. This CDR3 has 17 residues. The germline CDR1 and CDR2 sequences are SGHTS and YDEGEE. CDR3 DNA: TGTGCCAGCAGCAGTAGCGGGAGGCTACCCACGACCTACGAGCAGTACTTC. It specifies CASSSSGRLPTTYEQYF.

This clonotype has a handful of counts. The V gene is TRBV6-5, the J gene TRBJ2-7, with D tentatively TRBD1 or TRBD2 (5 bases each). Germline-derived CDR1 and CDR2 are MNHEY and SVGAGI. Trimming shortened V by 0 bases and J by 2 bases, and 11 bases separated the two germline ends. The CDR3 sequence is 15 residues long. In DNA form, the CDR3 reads TGTGCCAGCAGTTACTCCCCCTTGGGGGCCTACGAGCAGTACTTC. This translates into CASSYSPLGAYEQYF.

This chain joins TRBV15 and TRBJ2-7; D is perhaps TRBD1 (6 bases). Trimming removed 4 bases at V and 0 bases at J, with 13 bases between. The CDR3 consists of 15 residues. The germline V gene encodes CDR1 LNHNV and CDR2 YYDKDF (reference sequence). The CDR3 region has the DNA TGTGCCACCAGCATGGGTAGGGGGAGCTCCTACGAGCAGTACTTC. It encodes CATSMGRGSSYEQYF.

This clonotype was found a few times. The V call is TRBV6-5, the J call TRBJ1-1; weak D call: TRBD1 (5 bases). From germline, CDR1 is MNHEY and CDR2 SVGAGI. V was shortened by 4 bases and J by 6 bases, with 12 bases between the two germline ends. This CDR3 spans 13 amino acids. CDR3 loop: CASSSTRVAEAFF. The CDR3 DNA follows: TGTGCCAGCAGTTCAACCAGGGTTGCTGAAGCTTTCTTT.

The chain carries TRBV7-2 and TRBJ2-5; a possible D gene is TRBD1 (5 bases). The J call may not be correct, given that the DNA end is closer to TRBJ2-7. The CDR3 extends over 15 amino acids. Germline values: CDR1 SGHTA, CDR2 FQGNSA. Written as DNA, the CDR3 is TGTGCCAGCAGCCTAAAGGGGTATATGGATGGCGAGCAGTACTTC. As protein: CASSLKGYMDGEQYF.

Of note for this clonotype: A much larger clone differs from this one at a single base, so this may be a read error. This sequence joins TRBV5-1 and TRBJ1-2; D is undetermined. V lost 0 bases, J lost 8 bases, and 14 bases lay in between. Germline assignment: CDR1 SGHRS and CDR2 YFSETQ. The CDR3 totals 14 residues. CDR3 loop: CASSLAGNLGGYTF. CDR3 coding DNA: TGCGCCAGCAGCTTGGCGGGGAACCTAGGAGGCTACACCTTC.

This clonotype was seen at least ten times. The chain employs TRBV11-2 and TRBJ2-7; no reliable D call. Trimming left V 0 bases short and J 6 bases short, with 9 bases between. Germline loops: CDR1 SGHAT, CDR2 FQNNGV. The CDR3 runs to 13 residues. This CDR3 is CASSLDTVSEQYF. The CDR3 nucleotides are TGTGCCAGCAGCTTAGATACGGTCTCCGAGCAGTACTTC.

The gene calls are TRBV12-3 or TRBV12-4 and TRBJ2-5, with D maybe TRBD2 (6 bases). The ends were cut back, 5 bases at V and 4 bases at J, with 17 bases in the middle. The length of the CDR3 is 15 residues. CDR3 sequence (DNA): TGTGCCAGCAGTGTGCGCGGGGCTGTTCCAGAGACCCAGTACTTC. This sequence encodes CASSVRGAVPETQYF.

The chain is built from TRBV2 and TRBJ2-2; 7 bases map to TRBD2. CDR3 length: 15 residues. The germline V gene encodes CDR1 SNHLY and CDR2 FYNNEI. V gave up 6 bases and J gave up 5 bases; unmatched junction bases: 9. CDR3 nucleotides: TGTGCCAGCAGAGCCGACGGGGGGATGACCGGGGAGCTGTTTTTT. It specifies CASRADGGMTGELFF.

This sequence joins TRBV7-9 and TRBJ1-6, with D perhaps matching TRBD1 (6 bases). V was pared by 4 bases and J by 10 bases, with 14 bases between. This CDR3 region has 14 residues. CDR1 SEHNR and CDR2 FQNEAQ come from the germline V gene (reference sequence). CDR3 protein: CASSSQGKDSPLHF. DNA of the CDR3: TGTGCCAGCAGCTCACAGGGAAAGGACTCACCCCTCCACTTT.

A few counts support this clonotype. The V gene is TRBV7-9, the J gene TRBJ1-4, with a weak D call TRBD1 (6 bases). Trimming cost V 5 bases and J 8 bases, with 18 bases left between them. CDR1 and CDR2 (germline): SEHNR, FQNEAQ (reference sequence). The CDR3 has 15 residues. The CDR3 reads CASSPSGGREEKLFF. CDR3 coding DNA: TGTGCCAGCAGCCCCTCTGGGGGGCGCGAAGAAAAACTGTTTTTT.